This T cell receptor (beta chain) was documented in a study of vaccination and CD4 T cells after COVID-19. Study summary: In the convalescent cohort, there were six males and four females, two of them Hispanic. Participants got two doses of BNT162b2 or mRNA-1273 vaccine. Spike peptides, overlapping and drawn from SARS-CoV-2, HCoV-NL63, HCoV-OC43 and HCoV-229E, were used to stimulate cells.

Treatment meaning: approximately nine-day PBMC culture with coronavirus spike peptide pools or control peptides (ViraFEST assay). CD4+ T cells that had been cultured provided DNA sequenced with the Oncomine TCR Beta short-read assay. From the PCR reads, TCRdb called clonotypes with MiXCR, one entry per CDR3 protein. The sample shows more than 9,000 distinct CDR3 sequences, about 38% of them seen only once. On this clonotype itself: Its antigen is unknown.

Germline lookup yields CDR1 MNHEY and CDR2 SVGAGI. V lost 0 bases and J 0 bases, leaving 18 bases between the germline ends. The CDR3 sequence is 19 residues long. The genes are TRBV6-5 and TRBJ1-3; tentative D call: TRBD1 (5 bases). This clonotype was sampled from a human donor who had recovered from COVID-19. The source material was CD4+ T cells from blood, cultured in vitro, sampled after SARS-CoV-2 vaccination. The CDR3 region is CASSYSPPRRDFSGNTIYF. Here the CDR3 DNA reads TGTGCCAGCAGTTACTCCCCCCCGAGACGGGACTTCTCTGGAAACACCATATATTTT.